This T cell receptor (beta chain) was retrieved from a study of shared clonotypes between healthy human individuals. Study background: CD8 memory received one plate per donor, CD8 naive two, CD4 memory three and CD4 naive three.

Germline lookup yields CDR1 SEHNR and CDR2 FQNEAQ (reference sequence). CDR3 length: 14 residues. Trimming removed 5 bases at V and 3 bases at J, with 14 bases between. Only in-frame clones appear in the TCRdb table, and some are missing; sequencing was by immunoSEQ multiplex PCR. The table shows roughly 640,000 clones, with around 72% occurring only once. The sequenced material came from memory CD4+ T cells sorted from blood. Specified subset: CD45RA-negative fraction. The rearrangement links TRBV7-9 to TRBJ2-7; D gene ambiguous. This clonotype was sampled from a woman aged 30 to 39 in good health. CDR3 DNA sequence: TGTGCCAGCAGCCTAGGCTTCAAGGGCTACGAGCAGTACTTC. Its translation is CASSLGFKGYEQYF. Looking up the rest from reference TRBV7-9 and TRBJ2-7 gives the full variable domain: DTGVSQNPRHKITKRGQNVTFRCDPISEHNRLYWYRQTLGQGPEFLTYFQNEAQLEKSRLLSDRFSAERPKGSFSTLEIQRTEQGDSAMYLCASSLGFKGYEQYFGPGTRLTVT.